The 13 T cell receptor beta chains presented below share a single source sample, sequenced in a study of Ad26.COV2.S vaccination and SARS-CoV-2 variants. The repertoire was sequenced with immunoSEQ multiplex PCR; TCRdb's copy has only in-frame clones and lacks some. The sample includes roughly 700,000 clones, 70% to 90% of them seen just once. Treatment denoted: about 20 received Ad26.COV2.S at low or high dose, single or two shots; several received placebo; per-sample allocation not given. Samples analyzed were those drawn on day 63 after the first vaccine or placebo injection. This specimen was peripheral blood, taken in a trial of Ad26.COV2.S vaccine versus placebo. Source of these receptors: a person between 18 and 65 years old who received the Ad26.COV2.S COVID-19 vaccine or a placebo.

The J gene is TRBJ2-3, the V gene TRBV19; D ambiguous. The V gene's germline CDR1 is LNHDA and CDR2 SQIVND (reference sequence). The CDR3 runs 15 residues. V was trimmed by 4 bases and J by 0 bases, leaving 11 bases between them. CDR3 bases: TGTGCCAGTAGTACCCTGAAGGCTAGCACAGATACGCAGTATTTT. Protein sequence: CASSTLKASTDTQYF.

V is TRBV30 and J is TRBJ2-3, with a tentative D call TRBD1 (6 bases). There are 13 residues in the CDR3. V shed 2 bases and J shed 10 bases, with 16 bases lying between them. Germline CDR1 reads GTSNPN; CDR2 reads SVGIG (reference sequence). CDR3 nucleotide sequence: TGTGCCTGGAGTTTTCGACAGGACAATCCGCAGTATTTT. It yields the protein CAWSFRQDNPQYF.

The chain employs TRBV19 and TRBJ2-5; D possibly corresponds to TRBD1 (5 bases). The CDR3 has 15 amino acids. Germline assignment: CDR1 LNHDA and CDR2 SQIVND (reference sequence). Trimming took off 3 bases at V and 1 base at J, with 12 bases between the two ends. The CDR3 is CASSIRAWGQETQYF. The CDR3 coding sequence is TGTGCCAGTAGTATCAGGGCGTGGGGCCAAGAGACCCAGTACTTC. The full variable domain, in which reference TRBV19 and TRBJ2-5 provide the parts outside the CDR3, is DGGITQSPKYLFRKEGQNVTLSCEQNLNHDAMYWYRQDPGQGLRLIYYSQIVNDFQKGDIAEGYSVSREKKESFPLTVTSAQKNPTAFYLCASSIRAWGQETQYFGPGTRLLVL.

The chain is built from TRBV7-9 and TRBJ1-5; D uncertain. Per the germline V gene, CDR1 is SEHNR and CDR2 is FQNEAQ (reference sequence). The CDR3 sequence is 12 residues long. V lost 5 bases, J lost 7 bases, and 9 bases lay in between. The CDR3 DNA follows: TGTGCCAGCAGCCCCGAGGGCCAGCCCCAGCATTTT. Its translation is CASSPEGQPQHF. Complete variable domain (other parts from reference TRBV7-9 and TRBJ1-5): DTGVSQNPRHKITKRGQNVTFRCDPISEHNRLYWYRQTLGQGPEFLTYFQNEAQLEKSRLLSDRFSAERPKGSFSTLEIQRTEQGDSAMYLCASSPEGQPQHFGDGTRLSIL.

This chain links TRBV4-2 with TRBJ2-1; TRBD1 agrees at 8 bases. This CDR3 has 15 residues. Germline-derived CDR1 and CDR2 are LGHNA and YNFKEQ. The V segment lost 4 bases and the J segment 3 bases; nucleotides outside the gene matches: 5. The CDR3 sequence is CASSPGQDFYNEQFF. Here the CDR3 DNA reads TGTGCCAGCAGCCCGGGACAGGACTTCTACAATGAGCAGTTCTTC.

The chain employs TRBV7-9 and TRBJ1-4, with D possibly being TRBD1 (5 bases). Germline V gives CDR1 SEHNR, CDR2 FQNEAQ (reference sequence). Trimming left V 5 bases short and J 2 bases short, with 18 bases between. CDR3 length: 17 amino acids. The CDR3 coding sequence is TGTGCCAGCAGCGCAGTCGCAGGGCGCGCCACTAATGAAAAACTGTTTTTT. It translates to CASSAVAGRATNEKLFF.

The chain carries TRBV29-1 and TRBJ2-1; TRBD2 aligns across 10 bases. Unmatched junction bases numbered 16, after V lost 5 bases and J lost 0 bases. The length of the CDR3 is 19 residues. Germline V gene sequence: CDR1 SQVTM, CDR2 ANQGSEA. The CDR3 loop reads CSVRIGTSVAPSSYNEQFF. Here the CDR3 DNA reads TGCAGCGTTAGAATCGGGACTAGCGTGGCTCCGAGCTCCTACAATGAGCAGTTCTTC.

The chain carries TRBV3-1 (or the pseudogene TRBV3-2) and TRBJ2-7; D gene unclear. The V end was cut by 3 bases, the J end by 3 bases, with 18 bases between. The CDR3 sequence is 16 residues long. Per germline, CDR1 LGHDT and CDR2 YNNKEL (reference sequence). The CDR3 DNA is TGTGCCAGCAGCCAGGCTACCAGCTTCACGGTCTACGAGCAGTACTTC. Translated: CASSQATSFTVYEQYF.

This chain joins TRBV24-1 and TRBJ2-3; 11 positions agree with TRBD2. CDR3 length: 17 residues. Germline V CDR1 and CDR2: KGHDR, SFDVKD. V shed 0 bases, J shed 4 bases, and the junction held 5 bases outside the gene matches. CDR3 region: CATSDLQTSGRPDTQYF. The CDR3 DNA reads as TGTGCCACCAGTGATTTGCAAACTAGCGGGAGACCAGATACGCAGTATTTT.

The V gene is TRBV4-1, the J gene TRBJ2-7, with 10 bases lining up with TRBD1. Looked up from germline, CDR1 is MGHRA and CDR2 is YSYEKL. The junction had 5 bases not matched to a gene; V was cut back by 0 bases and J by 3 bases. This CDR3 comprises 16 residues. The CDR3 sequence: CASSQDRGTGDYEQYF. In nucleotides, the CDR3 is TGCGCCAGCAGCCAAGATCGCGGGACAGGGGACTACGAGCAGTACTTC.

This chain links TRBV5-6 with TRBJ1-3; D remains ambiguous. Germline V gene lookup returns CDR1 SGHDT and CDR2 YYEEEE. The CDR3 is 14 amino acids. V lost 1 base and J lost 0, with 5 bases in between. The CDR3 sequence: CASSLSRSGNTIYF. The CDR3 DNA is TGTGCCAGCAGCTTGTCGCGCTCTGGAAACACCATATATTTT.

The chain recombines TRBV19 with TRBJ2-1; TRBD2 aligns across 8 bases. Germline assignment: CDR1 LNHDA and CDR2 SQIVND (reference sequence). The CDR3 runs 17 residues. With 3 bases clipped from V and 0 bases from J, the junction kept 7 bases outside the gene matches. The DNA for the CDR3 is TGTGCCAGTAGTATGTCGGCGGGAGGCCGCTCCTACAATGAGCAGTTCTTC. Its translation is CASSMSAGGRSYNEQFF.

The CDR3 region is CASSPRTPTEWGYTF. The DNA of the CDR3 is TGTGCCAGTAGTCCAAGGACCCCGACGGAGTGGGGCTACACCTTC. The genes are TRBV19 and TRBJ1-2, with D unresolved. CDR3 length: 15 residues. Germline values: CDR1 LNHDA, CDR2 SQIVND (reference sequence). Trimming left V 5 bases short and J 8 bases short, with 21 bases between.